Given below is one T cell receptor beta chain in context. RNA transcripts were the template, and TCR beta CDR3 regions were amplified from them. An initial RT-PCR round employing HTBI primers preceded a second-round multiplex PCR. TCRdb itself ran the multiplex PCR reads through MiXCR, one entry per CDR3 protein. The table has 500,000 to 700,000 distinct CDR3 sequences, 22% seen once. These data belong to a study of Graves' ophthalmopathy and Graves' hyperthyroidism. Ophthalmopathy absent within 18 months of follow-up marked hyperthyroidism as stable. V lost 4 bases and J 11 bases, leaving 20 bases between the germline ends. The CDR3 contains 15 residues. Germline V gene data show CDR1 as SGHTA and CDR2 as FQGNSA.

The sample comprised peripheral blood. The chain links TRBV7-2 to TRBJ2-2; no reliable D call. This clonotype was sampled from a woman between 18 and 30 years old with stable Graves' hyperthyroidism. Some clones in this sample may be carry-over from other donors' samples. DNA for the CDR3: TGTGCCAGCAGCTCCCCCCCGGGTGTGATCGTTGAGCTGTTTTTT. Translation: CASSSPPGVIVELFF.